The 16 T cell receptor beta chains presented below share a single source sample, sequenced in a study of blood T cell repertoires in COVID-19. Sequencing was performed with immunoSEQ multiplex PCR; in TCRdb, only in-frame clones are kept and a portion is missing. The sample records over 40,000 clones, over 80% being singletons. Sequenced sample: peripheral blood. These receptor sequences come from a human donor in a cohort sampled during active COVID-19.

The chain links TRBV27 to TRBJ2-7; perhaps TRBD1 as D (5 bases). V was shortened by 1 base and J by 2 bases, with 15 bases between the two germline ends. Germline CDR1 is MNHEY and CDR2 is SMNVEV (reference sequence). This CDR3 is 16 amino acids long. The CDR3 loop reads CASSLLKRGGPYEQYF. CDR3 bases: TGTGCCAGCAGTTTATTAAAAAGGGGCGGCCCCTACGAGCAGTACTTC.

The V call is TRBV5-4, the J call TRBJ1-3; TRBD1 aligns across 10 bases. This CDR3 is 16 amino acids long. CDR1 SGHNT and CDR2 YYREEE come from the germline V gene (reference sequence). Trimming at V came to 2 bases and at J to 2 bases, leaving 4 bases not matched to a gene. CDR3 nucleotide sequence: TGTGCCAGCAGCTTCACGGGACAGGGGACTGGAAACACCATATATTTT. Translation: CASSFTGQGTGNTIYF.

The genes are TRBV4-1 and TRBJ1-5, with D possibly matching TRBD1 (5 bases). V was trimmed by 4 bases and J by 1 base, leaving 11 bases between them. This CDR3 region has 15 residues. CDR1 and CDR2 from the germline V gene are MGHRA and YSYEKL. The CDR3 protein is CASSPGDWSNQPQHF. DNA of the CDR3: TGCGCCAGCAGCCCGGGGGACTGGAGCAATCAGCCCCAGCATTTT.

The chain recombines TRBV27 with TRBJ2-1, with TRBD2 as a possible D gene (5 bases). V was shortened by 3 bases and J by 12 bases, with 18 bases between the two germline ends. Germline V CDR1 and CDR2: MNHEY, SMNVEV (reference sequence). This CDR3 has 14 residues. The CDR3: CASSFRTRAAGQFF. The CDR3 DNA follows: TGTGCCAGCAGTTTCCGAACTAGGGCCGCTGGGCAGTTCTTC.

This CDR3 is CASSLVGGPAYNEQFF. The CDR3 DNA follows: TGTGCCAGCAGCTTAGTCGGAGGCCCAGCCTACAATGAGCAGTTCTTC. The genes are TRBV11-2 and TRBJ2-1; TRBD2 might be the D (5 bases). V was cut by 1 base and J by 2 bases, with 12 bases left in between. The V gene's germline CDR1 is SGHAT and CDR2 FQNNGV. CDR3 length: 16 amino acids.

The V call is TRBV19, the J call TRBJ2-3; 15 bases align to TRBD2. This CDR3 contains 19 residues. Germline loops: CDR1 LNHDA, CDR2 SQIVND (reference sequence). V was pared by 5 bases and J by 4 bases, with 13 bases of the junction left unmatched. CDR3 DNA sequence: TGTGCCAGTAGTGACCTCCTAGGACTAGCGGGAGGGCCCCCAGATACGCAGTATTTT. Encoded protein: CASSDLLGLAGGPPDTQYF.

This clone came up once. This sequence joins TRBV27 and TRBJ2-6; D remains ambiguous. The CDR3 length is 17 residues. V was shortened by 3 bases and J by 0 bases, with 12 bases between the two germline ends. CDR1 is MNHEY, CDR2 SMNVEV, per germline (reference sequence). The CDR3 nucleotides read TGTGCCAGCAGTTTCTGGCAGGTTGGCTCTGGGGCCAACGTCCTGACTTTC. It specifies CASSFWQVGSGANVLTF.

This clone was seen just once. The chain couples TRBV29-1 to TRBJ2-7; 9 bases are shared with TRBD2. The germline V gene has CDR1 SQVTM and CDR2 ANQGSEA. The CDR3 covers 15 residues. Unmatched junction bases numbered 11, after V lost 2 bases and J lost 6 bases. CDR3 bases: TGCAGCGTTGAACGAAGGGCGGGAGGGTTAGGCGAGCAGTACTTC. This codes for CSVERRAGGLGEQYF.

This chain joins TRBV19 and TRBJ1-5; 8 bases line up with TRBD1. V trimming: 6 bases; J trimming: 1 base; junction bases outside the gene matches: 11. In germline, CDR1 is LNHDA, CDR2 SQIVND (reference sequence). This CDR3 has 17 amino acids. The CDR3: CASSTRTGGLSNQPQHF. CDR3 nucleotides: TGTGCCAGTAGCACTAGAACAGGGGGTTTAAGCAATCAGCCCCAGCATTTT. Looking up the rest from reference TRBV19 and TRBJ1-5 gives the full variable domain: DGGITQSPKYLFRKEGQNVTLSCEQNLNHDAMYWYRQDPGQGLRLIYYSQIVNDFQKGDIAEGYSVSREKKESFPLTVTSAQKNPTAFYLCASSTRTGGLSNQPQHFGDGTRLSIL.

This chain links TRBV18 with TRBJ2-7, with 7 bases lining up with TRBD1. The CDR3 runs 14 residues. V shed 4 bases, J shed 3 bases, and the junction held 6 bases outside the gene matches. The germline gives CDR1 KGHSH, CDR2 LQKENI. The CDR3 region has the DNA TGTGCCAGCTCACTTAAGGGGGCGGACTACGAGCAGTACTTC. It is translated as CASSLKGADYEQYF.

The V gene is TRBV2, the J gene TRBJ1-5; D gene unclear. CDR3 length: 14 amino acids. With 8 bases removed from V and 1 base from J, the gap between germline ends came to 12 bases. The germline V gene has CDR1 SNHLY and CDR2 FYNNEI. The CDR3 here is CASSVEVSNQPQHF. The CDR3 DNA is TGTGCCAGCTCCGTGGAGGTCAGCAATCAGCCCCAGCATTTT.

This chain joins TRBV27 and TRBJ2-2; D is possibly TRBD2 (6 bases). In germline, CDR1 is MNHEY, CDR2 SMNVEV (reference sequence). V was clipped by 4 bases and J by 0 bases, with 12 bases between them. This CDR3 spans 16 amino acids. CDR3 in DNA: TGTGCCAGCAGTTGGGCAGGGAGGACGAACACCGGGGAGCTGTTTTTT. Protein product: CASSWAGRTNTGELFF.

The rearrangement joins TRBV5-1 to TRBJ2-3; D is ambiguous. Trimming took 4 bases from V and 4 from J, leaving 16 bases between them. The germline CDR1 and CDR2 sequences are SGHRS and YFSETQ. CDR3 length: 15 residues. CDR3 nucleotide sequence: TGCGCCAGCAGCCCCGCGGCGGCAGTGTCAGATACGCAGTATTTT. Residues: CASSPAAAVSDTQYF. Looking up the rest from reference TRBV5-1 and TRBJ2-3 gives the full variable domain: KAGVTQTPRYLIKTRGQQVTLSCSPISGHRSVSWYQQTPGQGLQFLFEYFSETQRNKGNFPGRFSGRQFSNSRSEMNVSTLELGDSALYLCASSPAAAVSDTQYFGPGTRLTVL.

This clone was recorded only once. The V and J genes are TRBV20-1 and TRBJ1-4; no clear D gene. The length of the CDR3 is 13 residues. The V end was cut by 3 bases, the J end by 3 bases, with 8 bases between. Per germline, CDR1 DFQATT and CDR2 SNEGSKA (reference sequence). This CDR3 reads CSASPAANEKLFF. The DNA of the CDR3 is TGCAGTGCTAGTCCAGCGGCTAATGAAAAACTGTTTTTT.

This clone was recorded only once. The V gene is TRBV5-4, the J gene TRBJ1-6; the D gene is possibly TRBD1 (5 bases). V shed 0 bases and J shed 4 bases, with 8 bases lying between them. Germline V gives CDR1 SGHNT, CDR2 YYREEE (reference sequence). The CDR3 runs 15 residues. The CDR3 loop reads CASSLDQGYNSPLHF. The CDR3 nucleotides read TGTGCCAGCAGCTTGGATCAGGGATATAATTCACCCCTCCACTTT. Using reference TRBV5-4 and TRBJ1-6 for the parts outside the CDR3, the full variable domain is ETGVTQSPTHLIKTRGQQVTLRCSSQSGHNTVSWYQQALGQGPQFIFQYYREEENGRGNFPPRFSGLQFPNYSSELNVNALELDDSALYLCASSLDQGYNSPLHFGNGTRLTVT.

The CDR3 region is CASSALPGTGATNEKLFF. The DNA for the CDR3 is TGCGCCAGCAGCGCCTTGCCCGGGACAGGGGCAACTAATGAAAAACTGTTTTTT. V is TRBV5-1 and J is TRBJ1-4; TRBD1 aligns across 10 bases. The CDR3 length is 18 residues. Germline V CDR1 and CDR2: SGHRS, YFSETQ. Losses at the gene ends were 4 bases for V and 0 bases for J; bases not matched to a gene: 9. Based on the CDR3 plus reference TRBV5-1 and TRBJ1-4, the full variable domain is KAGVTQTPRYLIKTRGQQVTLSCSPISGHRSVSWYQQTPGQGLQFLFEYFSETQRNKGNFPGRFSGRQFSNSRSEMNVSTLELGDSALYLCASSALPGTGATNEKLFFGSGTQLSVL.